A single sample gave rise to the 8 T cell receptor beta chains below, sequenced in a study of cytomegalovirus exposure and HLA in healthy donors. PCR primers comprised 60 Vbeta and 13 Jbeta primers. TCRdb keeps only in-frame clones here, not all; method: immunoSEQ multiplex PCR. This table lists 45,000 to 55,000 clones. The sequencing sample was made of PBMCs. These receptors were collected from a male donor in good health and CMV-seropositive.

The chain uses TRBV6-1 and TRBJ1-2; the match to TRBD1 covers 8 bases. Trimming at V came to 4 bases and at J to 2 bases, leaving 3 bases not matched to a gene. CDR3 length: 14 amino acids. The germline gives CDR1 MNHNS, CDR2 SASEGT. The CDR3 is CASSGQGPNYGYTF. DNA of the CDR3: TGTGCCAGCAGTGGACAGGGGCCGAACTATGGCTACACCTTC.

The V and J genes are TRBV11-2 and TRBJ1-2; TRBD1 aligns across 7 bases. The CDR3 length is 14 residues. Germline CDR1 SGHAT, CDR2 FQNNGV. V shed 5 bases and J 8 bases; nucleotides not matched to a gene: 11. The CDR3 bases are TGTGCCAGCAGCCATGCTACAGGGGCAGGAGGCTACACCTTC. It codes for CASSHATGAGGYTF.

The chain combines TRBV10-1 with TRBJ2-2; 14 nucleotides agree with TRBD2. V shed 2 bases, J shed 1 base, and the junction held 6 bases outside the gene matches. The CDR3 is 19 amino acids. Germline values: CDR1 WNHNN, CDR2 SYGVQD (reference sequence). The CDR3: CASSEGLGLAGENTGELFF. The CDR3 DNA follows: TGCGCCAGCAGTGAGGGACTGGGACTAGCGGGGGAGAACACCGGGGAGCTGTTTTTT.

This chain links TRBV4-3 with TRBJ2-3, with D possibly matching TRBD2 (5 bases). Germline V gene data show CDR1 as LGHNA and CDR2 as YSLEER. Trimming took off 0 bases at V and 0 bases at J, with 7 bases between the two ends. The CDR3 is 15 amino acids. In nucleotides, the CDR3 is TGCGCCAGCAGCCAAGAGGGCGGGAGCACAGATACGCAGTATTTT. This sequence encodes CASSQEGGSTDTQYF.

This rearrangement joins TRBV30 to TRBJ1-1, with D perhaps TRBD1 (5 bases). Trimming pared 2 bases from V and 6 bases from J, leaving 19 bases between. Germline V gives CDR1 GTSNPN, CDR2 SVGIG (reference sequence). CDR3 length: 15 residues. The CDR3 protein is CAWSIGVLVYAEAFF. The CDR3 DNA is TGTGCCTGGAGTATAGGGGTACTGGTCTACGCTGAAGCTTTCTTT.

According to its frequency, this clone is medium-sized (0.01 to 0.1%). The chain uses TRBV5-5 and TRBJ1-2; no clear D. This CDR3 is 14 amino acids long. The germline gives CDR1 SGHKS, CDR2 YYEKEE (reference sequence). The V gene lost 0 bases and the J gene lost 2 bases, with 8 bases spanning the gap. CDR3 sequence reads: CASSLEQQNYGYTF. The CDR3 coding sequence is TGTGCCAGCAGCTTGGAACAGCAGAACTATGGCTACACCTTC.

This chain links TRBV5-8 with TRBJ2-7; D perhaps matches TRBD1 (7 bases). Trimming took off 3 bases at V and 10 bases at J, with 23 bases between the two ends. The CDR3 sequence is 15 residues long. Germline V gene data show CDR1 as SGHTS and CDR2 as YDEGEE. CDR3 in DNA: TGTGCCAGCAGCTGGGGCGGGACAGCTATACGAGGACAGTACTTC. Encoded protein: CASSWGGTAIRGQYF.

This chain joins TRBV11-2 and TRBJ1-2; D remains ambiguous. V gave up 1 base and J gave up 0 bases, with 6 bases separating them. The V gene's germline CDR1 is SGHAT and CDR2 FQNNGV. The CDR3 totals 14 residues. CDR3 sequence: CASSLVPANYGYTF. DNA of the CDR3: TGTGCCAGCAGCTTAGTACCGGCTAACTATGGCTACACCTTC.